This T cell receptor beta chain was obtained from a study of T cells after yellow fever vaccination. The study, taken as a whole, reports: Subsequent to the booster, the majority of primary-vaccination clones reappeared (around 95% CD4, 85% to 90% CD8). The study noted that FACS-sorted repertoires could contain abundant clonotypes contaminating from the bulk population.

The CDR3 extends over 13 amino acids. Trimming at V came to 1 base and at J to 8 bases, leaving 5 bases not matched to a gene. CDR1 and CDR2 (germline): SGHRS, YFSETQ. 5'RACE template switching generated TCR cDNA, adding a universal primer site and UMIs. TCRdb itself ran the 5' RACE reads through MiXCR, one entry per CDR3 protein. The table lists a few hundred thousand distinct CDR3 sequences, 8% to 10% of them singletons. This clonotype occurred a few times. Its antigen is undetermined. Sequences were derived from PBMCs, sampled on the day of the first yellow fever vaccination. This TCR was sampled from a man aged 18 to 29 who received the YFV17D yellow fever vaccine. The gene calls are TRBV5-1 and TRBJ1-2; 7 nucleotides match TRBD1. DNA for the CDR3: TGCGCCAGCAGCTTGACAGGGGCCGGGGGCTACACCTTC. This codes for CASSLTGAGGYTF.